One T cell receptor (beta chain) is described in this entry. Its target is unknown. The data originate from a study of blood T cells in healthy people across ages. Regarding the study as a whole: Researchers judged that diversity estimates from one million T cells fell short of true values.

Together with a sample-barcoded 5' primer, a J-beta primer mix was included in a second PCR lasting about 7 to 11 cycles. TCRdb reanalysed the 5' RACE reads using MiXCR and keeps one entry per CDR3 protein. This table has roughly 1,500,000 distinct CDR3 sequences, about 31% appearing once. It was around 10 milliliters of peripheral blood that were drawn from each donor. The authors isolated at least 6 million PBMCs per sample. The J segment lost 2 bases and the V segment lost 3 bases, leaving 5 bases of the junction unmatched. Germline loops: CDR1 SQVTM, CDR2 ANQGSEA. This CDR3 has 15 amino acids. The J gene is TRBJ2-1, the V gene TRBV29-1; 9 bases match TRBD2. Sequencing was carried out using blood. The receptor was isolated from a woman in her 30s in good health. The CDR3 DNA follows: TGCAGCGTTGATTCTAGCGGGGCAACCTACAATGAGCAGTTCTTC. Its protein product is CSVDSSGATYNEQFF.